The entry that follows covers one TCR beta chain sequence. This entry is derived from a study of PD-1 blockade in mismatch repair-deficient tumors. The V and J ends lost 6 bases and 4 bases respectively, with 4 bases between them. The germline V gene has CDR1 MDHEN and CDR2 SYDVKM. The length of the CDR3 is 11 residues. TCRdb keeps only in-frame clones here, not all; method: immunoSEQ multiplex PCR. This table holds around 16,000 clones, roughly four fifths found once. This specimen consisted of PBMCs, obtained 4 weeks after starting pembrolizumab. The chain employs TRBV28 and TRBJ2-1; no clear D gene. This clonotype was sampled from an adult with mismatch repair-deficient cancer. The CDR3 loop is CASSGYNEQFF. The CDR3 DNA reads as TGTGCCAGCAGCGGGTACAATGAGCAGTTCTTC.